These 9 T cell receptor beta chains originate from one sample sequenced in a study of monozygotic twins with inflammatory bowel disease. Reprocessing the 5' RACE reads, TCRdb reports a single entry for every CDR3 protein and omits DNA. This sample's table reports 330,000 or so distinct CDR3 sequences. The sample taken for sequencing was blood. The receptors stem from a human donor with ulcerative colitis or Crohn's disease, or a healthy co-twin of an affected twin (not recorded which).

The rearrangement joins TRBV5-1 to TRBJ1-1. The CDR3 extends over 15 amino acids. Germline CDR1 and CDR2: SGHRS and YFSETQ. CDR3 loop: CASSLSSGRGTEAFF.

The V call is TRBV24-1, the J call TRBJ1-2. CDR3 length equals 12 residues. Germline loops: CDR1 KGHDR, CDR2 SFDVKD. CDR3 amino acids: CATSDWTPIYTF.

V and J are TRBV20-1 and TRBJ1-5; absent DNA, TCRdb's TRBD1 call cannot be checked. Germline V lookup: CDR1 DFQATT, CDR2 SNEGSKA (reference sequence). The CDR3 runs to 13 residues. This chain's CDR3 is CSAEDRADQPQHF.

The chain links TRBV5-1 to TRBJ2-5; TCRdb proposes TRBD1, but this gene call is untestable without DNA. Germline-derived CDR1 and CDR2 are SGHRS and YFSETQ. There are 14 residues in the CDR3. The CDR3 region is CASSSVGRGETQYF.

J is TRBJ2-6 and V is TRBV20-1. This CDR3 spans 15 amino acids. Germline assignment: CDR1 DFQATT and CDR2 SNEGSKA (reference sequence). The CDR3 is CSAMDRRSGANVLTF.

The chain combines TRBV5-1 with TRBJ1-5; TCRdb names TRBD1, which stays unverified in the absence of DNA. The V gene's germline CDR1 is SGHRS and CDR2 YFSETQ. This CDR3 is 14 amino acids long. The CDR3 reads CASSLDRGGQPQHF.

This chain connects TRBV5-1 to TRBJ2-1. CDR1 SGHRS and CDR2 YFSETQ come from the germline V gene. This CDR3 has 15 amino acids. CDR3 loop: CASSPVQAAYNEQFF. The variable domain in full, with the rest retrieved from reference TRBV5-1 and TRBJ2-1, is KAGVTQTPRYLIKTRGQQVTLSCSPISGHRSVSWYQQTPGQGLQFLFEYFSETQRNKGNFPGRFSGRQFSNSRSEMNVSTLELGDSALYLCASSPVQAAYNEQFFGPGTRLTVL.

The chain's CDR3 is CASSLAHGWERDEQFF. The chain has TRBV7-9 and TRBJ2-1; TCRdb reports TRBD2, a call that lacks DNA to check it against. Germline loops: CDR1 SEHNR, CDR2 FQNEAQ (reference sequence). The CDR3 is 16 residues long.

CDR3 sequence: CASTSGGLAVTYNEQFF. The rearrangement links TRBV28 to TRBJ2-1; TCRdb proposes TRBD2, but this gene call is untestable without DNA. Germline V lookup: CDR1 MDHEN, CDR2 SYDVKM. There are 17 residues in the CDR3.